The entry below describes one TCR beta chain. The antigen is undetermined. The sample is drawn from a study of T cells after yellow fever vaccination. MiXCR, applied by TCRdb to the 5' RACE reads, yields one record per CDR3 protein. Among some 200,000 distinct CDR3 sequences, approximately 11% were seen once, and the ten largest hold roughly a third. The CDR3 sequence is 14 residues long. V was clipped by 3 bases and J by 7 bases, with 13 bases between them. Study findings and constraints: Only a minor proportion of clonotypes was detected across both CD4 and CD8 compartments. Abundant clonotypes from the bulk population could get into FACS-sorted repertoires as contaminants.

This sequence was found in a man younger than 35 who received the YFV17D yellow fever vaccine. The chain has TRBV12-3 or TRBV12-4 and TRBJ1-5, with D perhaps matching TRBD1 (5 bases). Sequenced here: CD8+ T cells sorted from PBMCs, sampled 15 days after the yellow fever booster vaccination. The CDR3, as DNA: TGTGCCAGCAGTTTCGCAGGGCGAGGGCAGCCCCAGCATTTT. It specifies CASSFAGRGQPQHF.